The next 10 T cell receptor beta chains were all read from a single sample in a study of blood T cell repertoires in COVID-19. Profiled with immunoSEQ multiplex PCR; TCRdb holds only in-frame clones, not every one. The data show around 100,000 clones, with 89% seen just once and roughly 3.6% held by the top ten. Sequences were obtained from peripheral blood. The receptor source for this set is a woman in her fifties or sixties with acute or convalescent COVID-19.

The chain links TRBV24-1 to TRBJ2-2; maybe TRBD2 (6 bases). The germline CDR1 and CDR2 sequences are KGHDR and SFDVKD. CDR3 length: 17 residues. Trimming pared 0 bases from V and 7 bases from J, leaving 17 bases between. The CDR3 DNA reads TGTGCCACCAGTGATTTGCTAGGACGTTCGGAGGGCGGGGAGCTGTTTTTT. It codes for CATSDLLGRSEGGELFF.

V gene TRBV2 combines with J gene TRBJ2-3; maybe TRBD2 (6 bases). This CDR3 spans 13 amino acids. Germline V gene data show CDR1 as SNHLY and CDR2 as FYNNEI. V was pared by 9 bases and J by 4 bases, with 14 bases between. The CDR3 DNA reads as TGTGCCAGGGGGCGGGATACCGCAGATACGCAGTATTTT. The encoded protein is CARGRDTADTQYF.

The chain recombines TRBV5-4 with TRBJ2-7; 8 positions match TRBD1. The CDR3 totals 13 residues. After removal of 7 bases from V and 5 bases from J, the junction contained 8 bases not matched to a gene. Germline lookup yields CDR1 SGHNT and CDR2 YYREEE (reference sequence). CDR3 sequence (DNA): TGTGCCAGCCTAGACAGGGGTGGCGACGAGCAGTACTTC. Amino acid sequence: CASLDRGGDEQYF.

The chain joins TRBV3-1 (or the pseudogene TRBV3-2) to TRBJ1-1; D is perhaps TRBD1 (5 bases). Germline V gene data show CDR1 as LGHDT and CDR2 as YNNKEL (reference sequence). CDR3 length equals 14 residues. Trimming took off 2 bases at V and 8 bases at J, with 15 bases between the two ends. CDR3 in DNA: TGTGCCAGCAGCCAATCCCCAGGGCCCACCGAAGCTTTCTTT. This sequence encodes CASSQSPGPTEAFF.

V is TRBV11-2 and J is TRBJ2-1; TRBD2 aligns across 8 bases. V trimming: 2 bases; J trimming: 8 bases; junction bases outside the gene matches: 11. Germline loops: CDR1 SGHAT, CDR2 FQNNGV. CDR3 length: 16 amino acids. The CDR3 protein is CASSLPRLVGRDEQFF. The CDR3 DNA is TGTGCCAGCAGCTTACCGAGACTAGTCGGGAGGGATGAGCAGTTCTTC.

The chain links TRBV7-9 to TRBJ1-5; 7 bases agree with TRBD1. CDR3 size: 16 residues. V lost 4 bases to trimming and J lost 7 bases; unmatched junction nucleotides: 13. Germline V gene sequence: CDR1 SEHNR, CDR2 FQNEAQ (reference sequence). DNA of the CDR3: TGTGCCAGCAGCTCGCAGGGGGGTAGGGTGGAGCAGCCCCAGCATTTT. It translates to CASSSQGGRVEQPQHF.

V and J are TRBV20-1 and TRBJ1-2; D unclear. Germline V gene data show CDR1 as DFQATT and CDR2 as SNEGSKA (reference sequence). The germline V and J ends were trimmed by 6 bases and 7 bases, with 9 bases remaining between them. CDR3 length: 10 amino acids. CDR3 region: CSAADTGYTF. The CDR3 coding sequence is TGCAGTGCCGCCGACACTGGCTACACCTTC.

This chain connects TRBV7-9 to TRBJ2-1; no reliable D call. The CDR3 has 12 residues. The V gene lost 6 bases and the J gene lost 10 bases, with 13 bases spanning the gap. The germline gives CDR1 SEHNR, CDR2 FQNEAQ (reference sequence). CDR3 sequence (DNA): TGTGCCAGCAGTCCACGTCGGTGGGAGCAGTTCTTC. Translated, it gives CASSPRRWEQFF.

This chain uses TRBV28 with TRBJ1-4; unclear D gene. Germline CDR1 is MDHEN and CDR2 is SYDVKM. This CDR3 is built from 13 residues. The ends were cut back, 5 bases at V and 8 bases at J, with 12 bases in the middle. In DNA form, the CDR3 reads TGTGCCAGCAGTACTGGCAGGTTGGAAAAACTGTTTTTT. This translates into CASSTGRLEKLFF.

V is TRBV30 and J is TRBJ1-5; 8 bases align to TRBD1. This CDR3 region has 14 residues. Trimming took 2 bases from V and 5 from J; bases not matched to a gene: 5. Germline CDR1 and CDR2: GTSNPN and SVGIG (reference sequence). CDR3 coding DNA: TGTGCCTGGAGTAATCCAGGGGGCGATCAGCCCCAGCATTTT. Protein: CAWSNPGGDQPQHF.